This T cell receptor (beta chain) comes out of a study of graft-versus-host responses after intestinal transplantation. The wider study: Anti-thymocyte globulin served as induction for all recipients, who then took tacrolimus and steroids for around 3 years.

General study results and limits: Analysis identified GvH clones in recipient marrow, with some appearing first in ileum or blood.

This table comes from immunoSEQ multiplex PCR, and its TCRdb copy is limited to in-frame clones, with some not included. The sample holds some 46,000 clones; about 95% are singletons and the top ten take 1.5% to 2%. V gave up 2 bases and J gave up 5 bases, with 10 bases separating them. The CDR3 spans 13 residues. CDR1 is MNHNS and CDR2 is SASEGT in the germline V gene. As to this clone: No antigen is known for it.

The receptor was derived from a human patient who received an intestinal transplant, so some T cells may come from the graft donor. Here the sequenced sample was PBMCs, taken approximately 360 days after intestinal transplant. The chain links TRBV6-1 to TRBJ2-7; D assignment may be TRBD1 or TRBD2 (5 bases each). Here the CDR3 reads CASSEYGTHEQYF. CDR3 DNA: TGTGCCAGCAGTGAATACGGGACCCACGAGCAGTACTTC.